This T cell receptor beta chain was recovered during a study of blood T cell repertoires in COVID-19. This CDR3 has 16 amino acids. Deletions cut 1 base from V and 4 bases from J, with 13 bases between. CDR1 SGHTA and CDR2 FQGTGA come from the germline V gene. This clone ranks as large (0.1 to 1%). Some clones are missing from TCRdb's copy, which holds only in-frame ones; the method was immunoSEQ multiplex PCR. This repertoire shows approximately 300,000 clones, around 90% found once; its top ten account for approximately 5.4%. The rearrangement joins TRBV7-3 to TRBJ2-2; no firm D call. Material for sequencing was PBMCs or T cells enriched from blood (not recorded which). This TCR derives from a woman aged 25-40 years who had recovered from COVID-19. Here the CDR3 reads CASSLSFAGITGELFF. The CDR3 DNA is TGTGCCAGCAGCTTAAGTTTTGCAGGAATCACCGGGGAGCTGTTTTTT.